The sequence of this T cell receptor (beta chain) was determined in a study of blood T cell repertoires in COVID-19. Study-level background: Acute-phase and convalescent COVID-19 samples originated in the United States, Italy and Spain.

Germline V gene sequence: CDR1 SNHLY, CDR2 FYNNEI. This CDR3 spans 15 amino acids. Trimming at V came to 6 bases and at J to 3 bases, leaving 9 bases not matched to a gene. Assay used: immunoSEQ multiplex PCR; TCRdb lists only in-frame clones, some missing. Of about 230,000 clones detected, 84% appear once; the ten largest clones hold more than 1.2%. The sample was peripheral blood. This clonotype originated in a woman aged 40 to 55 who had recovered from COVID-19. This chain uses TRBV2 with TRBJ2-7; TRBD1 agrees at 9 bases. The CDR3 loop reads CASRADRGEYYEQYF. Written as DNA, the CDR3 is TGTGCCAGCAGGGCCGACAGGGGGGAATACTACGAGCAGTACTTC. Filled out from reference TRBV2 and TRBJ2-7, the complete variable domain reads EPEVTQTPSHQVTQMGQEVILRCVPISNHLYFYWYRQILGQKVEFLVSFYNNEISEKSEIFDDQFSVERPDGSNFTLKIRSTKLEDSAMYFCASRADRGEYYEQYFGPGTRLTVT.